The 8 T cell receptor beta chains reported below all come from one sample, sequenced in a study of memory CD8 T cells in hepatitis C reinfection. Sequencing was performed with immunoSEQ multiplex PCR; in TCRdb, only in-frame clones are kept and a portion is missing. The sample lists tens of thousands of clones; roughly 86% were seen once. Time point described: pre-reinfection, 55 to 20 weeks before reinfection detection. No in vitro expansion preceded TCR sequencing of the sorted cells. Sample: naive CD8+ T cells sorted from blood. The origin of the receptors is a man younger than 35 with hepatitis C virus infection.

The chain carries TRBV28 and TRBJ2-5, with TRBD1 as a possible D gene (5 bases). Germline loops: CDR1 MDHEN, CDR2 SYDVKM. The CDR3 contains 14 residues. The V end lost 6 bases, the J end lost 11 bases, and 22 bases lay between the germline ends. CDR3 in amino acids: CASSLRRLPQEQYF. The CDR3 nucleotides are TGTGCCAGCAGCCTCCGGCGCCTACCACAGGAGCAGTACTTC.

The chain couples TRBV5-5 to TRBJ2-7, with a tentative D call TRBD2 (5 bases). The CDR3 runs to 15 residues. The ends were cut back, 0 bases at V and 0 bases at J, with 10 bases in the middle. Germline CDR1 is SGHKS and CDR2 is YYEKEE (reference sequence). CDR3 sequence (DNA): TGTGCCAGCAGCTTGGGGCGGGCTAGCTCCTACGAGCAGTACTTC. It specifies CASSLGRASSYEQYF.

The chain employs TRBV4-1 and TRBJ2-3, with D unclear. Germline V lookup: CDR1 MGHRA, CDR2 YSYEKL. The length of the CDR3 is 14 residues. With 4 bases removed from V and 0 bases from J, the gap between germline ends came to 8 bases. CDR3 protein: CASSRTASTDTQYF. For the CDR3, the DNA is TGCGCCAGCAGCCGAACAGCTAGCACAGATACGCAGTATTTT.

The J gene is TRBJ2-2, the V gene TRBV4-1, with D perhaps matching TRBD2 (5 bases). Germline lookup yields CDR1 MGHRA and CDR2 YSYEKL. Trimming removed 4 bases from V and 4 bases from J, with 10 bases in between. The CDR3 is 14 amino acids. CDR3 loop: CASSPLEGTGELFF. The CDR3 DNA is TGCGCCAGCAGCCCGCTAGAGGGCACCGGGGAGCTGTTTTTT.

This clone was picked up one time. The chain has TRBV2 and TRBJ1-5, with unresolved D. The ends were cut back, 3 bases at V and 6 bases at J, with 12 bases in the middle. The CDR3 runs to 14 residues. Germline V CDR1 and CDR2: SNHLY, FYNNEI. The CDR3 sequence is CASSDTAGVQPQHF. The CDR3 region has the DNA TGTGCCAGCAGTGATACCGCCGGTGTTCAGCCCCAGCATTTT.

The V call is TRBV10-2, the J call TRBJ2-1; 9 bases line up with TRBD2. Trimming removed 3 bases from V and 5 bases from J; junction bases left unmatched: 11. The CDR3 has 17 residues. Germline V gene sequence: CDR1 WSHSY, CDR2 SAAADI. For the CDR3, the DNA is TGCGCCAGCAGTGACCTCTTCCCGACTAGCGGCGACAATGAGCAGTTCTTC. Protein product: CASSDLFPTSGDNEQFF.

The V call is TRBV4-3, the J call TRBJ2-2; D is uncertain. Trimming removed 4 bases from V and 5 bases from J, with 8 bases in between. This CDR3 region has 13 residues. Per germline, CDR1 LGHNA and CDR2 YSLEER. CDR3 coding DNA: TGCGCCAGCAGCCTGCTAGGAACCGGGGAGCTGTTTTTT. It yields the protein CASSLLGTGELFF.

The chain combines TRBV6-4 with TRBJ1-6; D is perhaps TRBD1 (6 bases). This CDR3 is built from 18 residues. V lost 3 bases and J lost 0, with 15 bases in between. Germline CDR1 is MRHNA and CDR2 is SNTAGT. The CDR3 spells CASSDNRVFSSYNSPLHF. The CDR3 DNA is TGTGCCAGCAGTGATAACAGGGTGTTCAGCTCCTATAATTCACCCCTCCACTTT.